This passage covers 6 T cell receptor beta chains from one sample sequenced in a study of cytomegalovirus exposure and HLA in healthy donors. Both 60 Vbeta primers and 13 Jbeta primers went into the PCR. Sequencing used immunoSEQ multiplex PCR; TCRdb keeps in-frame clones, though not all of them. The sample records about 230,000 clones, about 85% being singletons. Specimen: PBMCs. The receptors were gathered from a girl aged 2 to 10 in good health and CMV-seronegative.

J is TRBJ2-7 and V is TRBV18; a weak D match, TRBD1 (5 bases). Germline CDR1 KGHSH, CDR2 LQKENI. V lost 0 bases and J 4 bases, leaving 10 bases between the germline ends. The CDR3 sequence is 14 residues long. The CDR3 spells CASSPPKGAYEQYF. For the CDR3, the DNA is TGTGCCAGCTCACCACCAAAAGGGGCATACGAGCAGTACTTC.

The J gene is TRBJ2-7, the V gene TRBV29-1; 8 bases map to TRBD1. V dropped 4 bases and J dropped 4; count of bases not matched to a gene: 6. This CDR3 spans 13 amino acids. Per the germline V gene, CDR1 is SQVTM and CDR2 is ANQGSEA. CDR3 in amino acids: CSVALTGGYEQYF. In nucleotides, the CDR3 is TGCAGCGTTGCCCTTACAGGGGGTTACGAGCAGTACTTC.

The chain combines TRBV5-4 with TRBJ2-3, with 11 bases identical to TRBD2. Germline V gene lookup returns CDR1 SGHNT and CDR2 YYREEE (reference sequence). Trimming took 4 bases from V and 6 from J; bases not matched to a gene: 4. This CDR3 is built from 14 residues. The CDR3 loop is CASSLTSGADTQYF. CDR3 in DNA: TGTGCCAGCAGCCTGACTAGCGGGGCGGATACGCAGTATTTT.

The V call is TRBV6-5, the J call TRBJ2-7; 7 bases line up with TRBD1. Germline CDR1 MNHEY, CDR2 SVGAGI. V dropped 2 bases and J dropped 3; count of bases not matched to a gene: 7. The CDR3 extends over 15 amino acids. For the CDR3, the DNA is TGTGCCAGCAGTTACACCGACAGGGCGGTCTACGAGCAGTACTTC. Protein product: CASSYTDRAVYEQYF.

This sequence joins TRBV4-1 and TRBJ2-1; 12 bases align to TRBD2. Looked up from germline, CDR1 is MGHRA and CDR2 is YSYEKL. The CDR3 extends over 15 amino acids. V gave up 2 bases and J gave up 9 bases; unmatched junction bases: 5. The CDR3 reads CASSQLAGGPGEQFF. CDR3 DNA: TGCGCCAGCAGCCAACTAGCGGGAGGGCCGGGTGAGCAGTTCTTC.

The V call is TRBV20-1, the J call TRBJ2-7, with D hard to call. CDR1 is DFQATT, CDR2 SNEGSKA, per germline (reference sequence). Between the trimmed V and J ends, which lost 5 bases and 4 bases, there was a span of 9 bases. This CDR3 region has 11 residues. The CDR3 protein is CSALQLYEQYF. The CDR3 DNA is TGCAGTGCTTTACAGCTTTACGAGCAGTACTTC.